Listed below are T cell receptor beta chains from one sample, sequenced in a study of PD-1 blockade in classical Hodgkin lymphoma. The data were produced by immunoSEQ multiplex PCR, yet TCRdb's version contains in-frame clones alone and is incomplete. Among tens of thousands of clones listed, about nine tenths were seen once. Sequences were derived from peripheral blood mononuclear cells (PBMCs), sampled before the fourth cycle of nivolumab. The source of these receptors is a human donor with classical Hodgkin lymphoma. The CDR3 runs from the conserved cysteine through the conserved F or W. D genes are given only for firm matches. Rows may omit the clone size; those that give it use once, few, many or a size class.

v_call: TRBV19
j_call: TRBJ2-7
clone_size: NA
d_call: NA
cdr3_aa: CASSIEKPFGTNTEQYF
cdr3_nt: TGTGCCAGTAGTATCGAAAAGCCCTTCGGGACAAATACGGAGCAGTACTTC

v_call: TRBV6-6
j_call: TRBJ1-1
clone_size: NA
d_call: NA
cdr3_aa: CASRPRTGPPNTEAFF
cdr3_nt: TGTGCCAGCAGACCTCGTACAGGCCCCCCGAACACTGAAGCTTTCTTT

v_call: TRBV20-1
j_call: TRBJ1-4
clone_size: few
d_call: NA
cdr3_aa: CSARVSEKLFF
cdr3_nt: TGCAGTGCTAGAGTCTCGGAAAAACTGTTTTTT

v_call: TRBV6-5
j_call: TRBJ2-1
clone_size: NA
d_call: NA
cdr3_aa: CASSYQGNYNEQFF
cdr3_nt: TGTGCCAGCAGTTACCAGGGGAACTACAATGAGCAGTTCTTC

v_call: TRBV27
j_call: TRBJ2-1
clone_size: NA
d_call: NA
cdr3_aa: CASRTGTTNEQFF
cdr3_nt: TGTGCCAGCAGGACCGGGACAACCAATGAGCAGTTCTTC

v_call: TRBV5-8
j_call: TRBJ1-5
clone_size: NA
d_call: NA
cdr3_aa: CASSLGGGNQPQHF
cdr3_nt: TGTGCCAGCAGCTTGGGAGGGGGCAATCAGCCCCAGCATTTT

v_call: TRBV15
j_call: TRBJ2-7
clone_size: NA
d_call: TRBD2
cdr3_aa: CATSVNSGGPYEQYF
cdr3_nt: TGTGCCACCAGCGTGAACTCGGGGGGGCCGTACGAGCAGTACTTC

v_call: TRBV6-5
j_call: TRBJ2-7
clone_size: NA
d_call: TRBD1
cdr3_aa: CASRPATGLYEQYF
cdr3_nt: TGTGCCAGCAGACCCGCGACAGGGCTCTACGAGCAGTACTTC

v_call: TRBV6-1
j_call: TRBJ1-1
clone_size: NA
d_call: NA
cdr3_aa: CASSPLKGTVAFF
cdr3_nt: TGTGCCAGCAGTCCCTTAAAAGGGACGGTAGCTTTCTTT

v_call: TRBV6-5
j_call: TRBJ2-3
clone_size: NA
d_call: NA
cdr3_aa: CASSYSSQAGTDTQYF
cdr3_nt: TGTGCCAGCAGTTACTCTTCACAGGCGGGGACAGATACGCAGTATTTT

v_call: TRBV11-3
j_call: TRBJ2-7
clone_size: NA
d_call: NA
cdr3_aa: CASSFLTGRNYEQYF
cdr3_nt: TGTGCCAGCAGCTTCTTAACGGGACGGAACTACGAGCAGTACTTC

v_call: TRBV9
j_call: TRBJ2-6
clone_size: NA
d_call: NA
cdr3_aa: CASSVKVAEGGANVLTF
cdr3_nt: TGTGCCAGCAGCGTAAAGGTGGCCGAAGGTGGGGCCAACGTCCTGACTTTC

v_call: TRBV15
j_call: TRBJ1-2
clone_size: NA
d_call: NA
cdr3_aa: CATGVDSSGYTF
cdr3_nt: TGTGCCACCGGGGTCGACAGCTCTGGCTACACCTTC

v_call: TRBV28
j_call: TRBJ2-7
clone_size: once
d_call: NA
cdr3_aa: CAAKENYEQYF
cdr3_nt: TGTGCCGCGAAGGAAAACTACGAGCAGTACTTC

v_call: TRBV5-8
j_call: TRBJ2-7
clone_size: NA
d_call: TRBD1
cdr3_aa: CASSFPGTGKYEQYF
cdr3_nt: TGTGCCAGCAGCTTTCCCGGGACAGGGAAGTACGAGCAGTACTTC

v_call: TRBV7-9
j_call: TRBJ1-5
clone_size: NA
d_call: NA
cdr3_aa: CASSFGRENNQPQHF
cdr3_nt: TGTGCCAGCAGCTTTGGCAGGGAAAATAATCAGCCCCAGCATTTT

v_call: TRBV18
j_call: TRBJ2-2
clone_size: NA
d_call: NA
cdr3_aa: CASSPMGPGELFF
cdr3_nt: TGTGCCAGCTCACCAATGGGGCCCGGGGAGCTGTTTTTT

v_call: TRBV28
j_call: TRBJ1-5
clone_size: once
d_call: NA
cdr3_aa: CASSLPVRDQPQHF
cdr3_nt: TGTGCCAGCAGTTTACCGGTTAGAGATCAGCCCCAGCATTTT

v_call: TRBV19
j_call: TRBJ2-3
clone_size: NA
d_call: NA
cdr3_aa: CASRSGDTQYF
cdr3_nt: TGTGCCAGTAGGTCAGGGGATACGCAGTATTTT

v_call: TRBV5-1
j_call: TRBJ2-7
clone_size: NA
d_call: NA
cdr3_aa: CASSPGTTYEQYF
cdr3_nt: TGCGCCAGCAGCCCCGGGACAACCTACGAGCAGTACTTC

v_call: TRBV6-5
j_call: TRBJ2-1
clone_size: NA
d_call: NA
cdr3_aa: CASSSPPLGNEQFF
cdr3_nt: TGTGCCAGCAGTTCCCCCCCCTTGGGAAATGAGCAGTTCTTC

v_call: TRBV27
j_call: TRBJ1-5
clone_size: NA
d_call: NA
cdr3_aa: CASSLSAGYGNQPQHF
cdr3_nt: TGTGCCAGCAGTTTATCTGCAGGGTACGGCAATCAGCCCCAGCATTTT

v_call: TRBV30
j_call: TRBJ2-7
clone_size: NA
d_call: NA
cdr3_aa: CAWSVRQPSEQYF
cdr3_nt: TGTGCCTGGAGTGTACGACAGCCATCGGAGCAGTACTTC

v_call: TRBV19
j_call: TRBJ2-7
clone_size: NA
d_call: NA
cdr3_aa: CASSMSVQGSEQYF
cdr3_nt: TGTGCCAGTAGTATGTCCGTACAGGGATCCGAGCAGTACTTC

v_call: TRBV7-9
j_call: TRBJ1-1
clone_size: NA
d_call: TRBD1
cdr3_aa: CASSWRKGQDPNTEAFF
cdr3_nt: TGTGCCAGCAGCTGGAGGAAGGGACAGGATCCTAACACTGAAGCTTTCTTT

v_call: TRBV6-5
j_call: TRBJ1-6
clone_size: NA
d_call: NA
cdr3_aa: CASGRQADSPLHF
cdr3_nt: TGTGCCAGCGGCCGTCAGGCGGATTCACCCCTCCACTTT

v_call: TRBV15
j_call: TRBJ1-5
clone_size: NA
d_call: NA
cdr3_aa: CATSRGDNQPQHF
cdr3_nt: TGTGCCACCAGCAGGGGAGATAATCAGCCCCAGCATTTT